This T cell receptor beta chain derives from a study of CD4 T cells in relation to SARS-CoV-2 and coronaviruses. The wider study: ViraFEST: roughly ten-day antigen culture of PBMCs, then TCR beta CDR3 sequencing. The negative reference was HIV-1 Nef peptide pool or peptide-free culture. Study-wide findings and caveats: Compared with monoreactive clones, crossreactive clones showed significantly weaker SARS-CoV-2 expansion.

CD4+ T cells from unexposed donors were obtained before the COVID-19 pandemic (2011-2018). The cells were cultured for 9 to 11 days before CD4+ T cells were isolated. Measured with immunoSEQ multiplex PCR; TCRdb has only the in-frame clones, and not every one. Of about 21,000 clones in the sample, under 70% were seen once. This clone has just a few counts. Its target is not known. CDR3 length: 15 residues. V was shortened by 5 bases and J by 1 base, with 14 bases between the two germline ends. Germline V gene data show CDR1 as SGHTA and CDR2 as FQGTGA. This chain links TRBV7-3 with TRBJ1-1, with D maybe TRBD1 (6 bases). Sequencing was done on a sample of CD4+ T cells from PBMCs, cultured in vitro. This sequence originates from a human donor in good health. CDR3 in amino acids: CASSPTWTANTEAFF. As DNA, the CDR3 is TGTGCCAGCAGCCCAACGTGGACAGCGAACACTGAAGCTTTCTTT.